This T cell receptor (beta chain) was captured by sequencing in a study of Graves' ophthalmopathy and Graves' hyperthyroidism. Using RNA transcripts, the TCR beta CDR3 regions were amplified. First-round RT-PCR used HTBI primers; second-round multiplex PCR followed. One entry per CDR3 protein, called by TCRdb with MiXCR from the multiplex PCR reads. The sample holds approximately 480,000 distinct CDR3 sequences; around an eighth are singletons and the top ten take roughly 9.8%. Germline V gene sequence: CDR1 SNHLY, CDR2 FYNNEI. The V end was cut by 3 bases, the J end by 4 bases, with 12 bases between. The CDR3 totals 14 residues.

Input material: blood. The chain combines TRBV2 with TRBJ1-2; possibly TRBD1 for D (6 bases). The TCR originated in a young woman with Graves' ophthalmopathy. The CDR3 region has the DNA TGTGCCAGCAGTGATATACAGGGCCGCTATGGCTACACCTTC. Amino acid sequence: CASSDIQGRYGYTF.